This record looks at one TCR beta chain sequence and its context. This entry belongs to a study of shared clonotypes between healthy human individuals. V dropped 2 bases and J dropped 8 bases, with 16 bases sitting between them. Germline CDR1 and CDR2: MNHNY and SVGAGI (reference sequence). The CDR3 has 15 residues. Assay: immunoSEQ multiplex PCR; the TCRdb copy retains only in-frame clones and omits some. The sample has 950,000 to 1,300,000 clones; about 75% are singletons. This chain links TRBV6-6 with TRBJ1-5; TRBD1 is a possible D gene (6 bases). What was sequenced was memory CD4+ T cells sorted from blood. Described subset: CD45RA-negative fraction. The source is a man between 18 and 35 years old in good health. CDR3: CASSYEGGDGEPQHF. The CDR3 nucleotides are TGTGCCAGCAGTTACGAAGGGGGGGACGGTGAGCCCCAGCATTTT.